The sequence of this T cell receptor (beta chain) was determined in a study of CD8 T cells in Susac syndrome. V gave up 5 bases and J gave up 2 bases, with 12 bases separating them. The V gene's germline CDR1 is SGHVS and CDR2 FQNEAQ. This CDR3 spans 15 amino acids. Reverse transcription of about 0.5 to 1 ug RNA used random hexamers. It was immunoSEQ multiplex PCR that amplified TCR beta CDR3 across 54 Vbeta and 13 Jbeta. One entry per CDR3 protein results from TCRdb running MiXCR on the immunoSEQ multiplex PCR reads. The sample contains roughly 400,000 distinct CDR3 sequences, approximately 85% of which appear only once.

Material for sequencing was CD8+ T cells from PBMCs. This receptor was obtained from a human donor with multiple sclerosis. The genes are TRBV7-8 and TRBJ1-4; no firm D call. The CDR3 loop is CASSPPGGTNEKLFF. The CDR3 bases are TGTGCCAGCAGCCCTCCTGGAGGCACTAATGAAAAACTGTTTTTT.